This T cell receptor beta chain was retrieved from a study of T cell repertoires in cytomegalovirus infection. Study results and caveats: Adding up the frequency of public TCR beta families identified people who carried CMV plus the relevant HLA.

Germline assignment: CDR1 SGDLS and CDR2 YYNGEE. Trimming took off 0 bases at V and 4 bases at J, with 10 bases between the two ends. CDR3 length: 15 residues. TCRdb analysed the reads with MiXCR anew, one entry per CDR3 protein. The table has approximately 1,000,000 distinct CDR3 sequences, approximately 31% seen once; the top ten hold 13%. A remark on this clonotype: Its cognate antigen is unknown.

The chain employs TRBV9 and TRBJ2-2; D not certain. The origin of this receptor is a human donor in good health (CMV status not recorded). Some clones in this sample may be carry-over from other donors' samples. The sample in question was cultured CD8+ T cells from PBMCs, obtained from culture after CMV antigen stimulation. CDR3 bases: TGTGCCAGCAGCGTAGAAGGGATGAGCACCGGGGAGCTGTTTTTT. This sequence encodes CASSVEGMSTGELFF.